This TCR beta chain is from a study of shared clonotypes between healthy human individuals. CD45RO+ cells went into CD8 memory alongside CCR7-negative CD45RA+ TemRA cells. Concerning this clone: Its antigen is currently unknown.

Genomic DNA per cell subset filled all wells of several immunoSEQ plates. Measured with immunoSEQ multiplex PCR; TCRdb has only the in-frame clones, and not every one. The table lists about 380,000 clones, about 96% of them singletons. General observations from the study: When naive CD4 clonotypes were compared across a few donors, approximately 5% were shared. Clonotypes shared by all four sorted-subset donors had higher generation probabilities than non-shared clonotypes.

Trimming pared 4 bases from V and 5 bases from J, leaving 15 bases between. The CDR3 is 14 amino acids. The germline CDR1 and CDR2 sequences are ENHRY and SYGVKD. This TCR was recovered from a man aged 25 to 40 in good health. This sequence joins TRBV10-3 and TRBJ2-7; the D call may be TRBD1 or TRBD2 (5 bases each). The sample was memory CD8+ T cells sorted from blood. Subset indicated: CD45RO+ cells pooled with CCR7-negative TemRA cells. The CDR3 loop reads CAISGSRGRDEQYF. In DNA, the CDR3 is TGTGCCATCAGTGGAAGTAGGGGACGGGACGAGCAGTACTTC.